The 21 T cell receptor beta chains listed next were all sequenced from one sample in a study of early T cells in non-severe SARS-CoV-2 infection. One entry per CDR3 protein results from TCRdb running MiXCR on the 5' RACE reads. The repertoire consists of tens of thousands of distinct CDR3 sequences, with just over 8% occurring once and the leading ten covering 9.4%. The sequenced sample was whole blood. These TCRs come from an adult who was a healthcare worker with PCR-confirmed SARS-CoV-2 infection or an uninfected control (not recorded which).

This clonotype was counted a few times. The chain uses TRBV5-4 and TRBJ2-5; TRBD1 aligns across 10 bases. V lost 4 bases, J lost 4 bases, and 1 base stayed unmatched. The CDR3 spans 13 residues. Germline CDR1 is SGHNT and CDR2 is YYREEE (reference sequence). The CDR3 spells CASSRDRGETQYF. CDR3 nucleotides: TGTGCCAGCAGCCGGGACAGGGGAGAGACCCAGTACTTC.

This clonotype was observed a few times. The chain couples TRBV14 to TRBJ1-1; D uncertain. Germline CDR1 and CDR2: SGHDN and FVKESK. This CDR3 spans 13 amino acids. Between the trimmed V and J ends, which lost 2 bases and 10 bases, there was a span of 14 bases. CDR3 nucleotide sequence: TGTGCCAGCAGCCAATCGTACGGGTCTAGAGCTTTCTTT. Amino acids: CASSQSYGSRAFF.

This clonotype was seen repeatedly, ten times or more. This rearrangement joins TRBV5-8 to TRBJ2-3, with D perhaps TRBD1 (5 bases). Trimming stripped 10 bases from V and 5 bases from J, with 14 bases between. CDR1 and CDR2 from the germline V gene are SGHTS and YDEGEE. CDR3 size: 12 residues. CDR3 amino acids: CAASEGEDTQYF. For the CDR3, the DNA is TGTGCCGCCAGTGAAGGGGAAGATACGCAGTATTTT.

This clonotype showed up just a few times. The CDR3 protein is CASSVYTGPSTLHF. The CDR3 DNA reads as TGTGCCAGCAGCGTATATACGGGGCCATCGACCCTCCACTTT. The chain has TRBV11-2 and TRBJ1-6; perhaps TRBD1 as D (5 bases). The V and J ends lost 5 bases and 14 bases respectively, with 19 bases between them. CDR1 and CDR2 from the germline V gene are SGHAT and FQNNGV. This CDR3 region has 14 residues.

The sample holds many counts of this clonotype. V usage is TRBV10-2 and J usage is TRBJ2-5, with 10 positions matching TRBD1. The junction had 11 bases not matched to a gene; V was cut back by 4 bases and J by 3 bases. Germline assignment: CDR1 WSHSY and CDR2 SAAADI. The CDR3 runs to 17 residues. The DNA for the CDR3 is TGCGCCAGCAGTGGAAGGGGGACAGGGGTGGCGAAAGAGACCCAGTACTTC. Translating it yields CASSGRGTGVAKETQYF.

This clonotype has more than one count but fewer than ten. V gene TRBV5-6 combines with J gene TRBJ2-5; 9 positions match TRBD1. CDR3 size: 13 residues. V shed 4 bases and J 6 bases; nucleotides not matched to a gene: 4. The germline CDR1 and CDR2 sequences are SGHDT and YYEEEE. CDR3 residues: CASSLGQGQTQYF. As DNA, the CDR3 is TGTGCCAGCAGCCTGGGACAGGGTCAGACCCAGTACTTC.

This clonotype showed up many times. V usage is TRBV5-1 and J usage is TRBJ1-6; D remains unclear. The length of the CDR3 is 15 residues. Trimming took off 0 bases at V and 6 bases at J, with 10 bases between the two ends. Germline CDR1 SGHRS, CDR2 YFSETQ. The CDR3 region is CASSLDRTGNSPLHF. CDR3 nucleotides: TGCGCCAGCAGCTTGGATCGCACGGGTAATTCACCCCTCCACTTT. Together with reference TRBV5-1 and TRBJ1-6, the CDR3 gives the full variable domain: KAGVTQTPRYLIKTRGQQVTLSCSPISGHRSVSWYQQTPGQGLQFLFEYFSETQRNKGNFPGRFSGRQFSNSRSEMNVSTLELGDSALYLCASSLDRTGNSPLHFGNGTRLTVT.

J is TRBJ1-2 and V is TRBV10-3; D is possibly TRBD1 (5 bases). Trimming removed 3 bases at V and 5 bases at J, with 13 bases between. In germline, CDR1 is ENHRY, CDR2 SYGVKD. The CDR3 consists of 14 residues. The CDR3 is CAISDGGFPYGYTF. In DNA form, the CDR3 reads TGTGCCATCAGTGATGGGGGATTCCCGTATGGCTACACCTTC.

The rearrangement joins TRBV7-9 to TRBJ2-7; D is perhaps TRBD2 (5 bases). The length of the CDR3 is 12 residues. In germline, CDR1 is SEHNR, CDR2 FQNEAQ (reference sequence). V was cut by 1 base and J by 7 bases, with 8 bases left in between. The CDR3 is CASSLGRREQYF. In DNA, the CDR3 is TGTGCCAGCAGCTTAGGCAGGAGGGAGCAGTACTTC.

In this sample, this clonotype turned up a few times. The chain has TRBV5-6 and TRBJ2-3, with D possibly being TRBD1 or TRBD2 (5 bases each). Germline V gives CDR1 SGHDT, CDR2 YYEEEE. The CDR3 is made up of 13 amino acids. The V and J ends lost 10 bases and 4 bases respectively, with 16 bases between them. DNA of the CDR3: TGTGCCCAGGGAGTACGAGGTTCAGATACGCAGTATTTT. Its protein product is CAQGVRGSDTQYF.

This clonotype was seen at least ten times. The CDR3 region is CASSWTGFGYTF. CDR3 in DNA: TGTGCCTCCTCTTGGACCGGTTTTGGCTACACCTTC. The V call is TRBV12-3 or TRBV12-4, the J call TRBJ1-2; the D is unclear. Between the trimmed V and J ends, which lost 11 bases and 7 bases, there was a span of 17 bases. The CDR3 spans 12 residues.

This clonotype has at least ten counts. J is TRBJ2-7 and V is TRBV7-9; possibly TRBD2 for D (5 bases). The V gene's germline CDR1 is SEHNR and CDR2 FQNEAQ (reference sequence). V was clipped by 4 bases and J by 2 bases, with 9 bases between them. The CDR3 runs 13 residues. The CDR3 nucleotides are TGTGCCAGCAGCTCCGGGAACGCCTACGAGCAGTACTTC. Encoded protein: CASSSGNAYEQYF.

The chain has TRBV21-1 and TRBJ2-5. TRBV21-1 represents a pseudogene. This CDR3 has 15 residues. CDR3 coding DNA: TGTGCCAGCAGCAAAATGGCGGACGGCGTAGGGACCCAGTACTTC. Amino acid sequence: CASSKMADGVGTQYF.

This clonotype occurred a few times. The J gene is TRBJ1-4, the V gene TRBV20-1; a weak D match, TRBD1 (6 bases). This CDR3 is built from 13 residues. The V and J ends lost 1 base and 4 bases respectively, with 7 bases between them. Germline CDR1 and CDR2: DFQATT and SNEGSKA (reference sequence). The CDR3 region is CSARGQVNEKLFF. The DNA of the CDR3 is TGCAGTGCTAGAGGACAGGTTAATGAAAAACTGTTTTTT.

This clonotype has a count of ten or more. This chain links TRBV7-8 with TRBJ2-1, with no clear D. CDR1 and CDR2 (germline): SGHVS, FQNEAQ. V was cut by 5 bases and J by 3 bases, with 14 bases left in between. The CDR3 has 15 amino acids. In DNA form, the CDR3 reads TGTGCCAGCAGCCTCTACACGGGTAACTACAATGAGCAGTTCTTC. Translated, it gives CASSLYTGNYNEQFF. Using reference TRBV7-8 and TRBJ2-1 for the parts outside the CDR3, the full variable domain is GAGVSQSPRYKVAKRGQDVALRCDPISGHVSLFWYQQALGQGPEFLTYFQNEAQLDKSGLPSDRFFAERPEGSVSTLKIQRTQQEDSAVYLCASSLYTGNYNEQFFGPGTRLTVL.

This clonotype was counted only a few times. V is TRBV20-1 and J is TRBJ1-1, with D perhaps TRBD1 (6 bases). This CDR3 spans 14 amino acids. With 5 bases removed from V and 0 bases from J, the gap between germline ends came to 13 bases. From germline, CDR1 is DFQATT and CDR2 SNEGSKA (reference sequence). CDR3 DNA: TGCAGTGCTCAAGGACAGTCTATGAACACTGAAGCTTTCTTT. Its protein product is CSAQGQSMNTEAFF.

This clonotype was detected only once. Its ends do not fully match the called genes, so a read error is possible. The CDR3 protein is CSVGDRTNTEAFF. CDR3 in DNA: TGCAGCGTCGGAGACAGGACGAACACTGAAGCCTTCTTT. The chain employs TRBV29-1 and TRBJ1-1, with D tentatively TRBD1 (6 bases). This CDR3 region has 13 residues. The germline CDR1 and CDR2 sequences are SQVTM and ANQGSEA.

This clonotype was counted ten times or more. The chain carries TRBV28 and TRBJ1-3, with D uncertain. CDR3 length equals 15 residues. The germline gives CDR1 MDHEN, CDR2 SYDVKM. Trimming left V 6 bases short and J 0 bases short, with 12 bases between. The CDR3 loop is CASRATGVSGNTIYF. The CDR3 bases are TGTGCCAGCAGGGCTACGGGAGTCTCTGGAAACACCATATATTTT.

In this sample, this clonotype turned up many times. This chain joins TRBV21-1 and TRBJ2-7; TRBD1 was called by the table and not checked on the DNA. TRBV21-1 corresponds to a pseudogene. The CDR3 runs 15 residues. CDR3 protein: CARGPGTGETYEQYF. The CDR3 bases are TGTGCCAGGGGCCCGGGGACAGGAGAAACCTACGAGCAGTACTTC.

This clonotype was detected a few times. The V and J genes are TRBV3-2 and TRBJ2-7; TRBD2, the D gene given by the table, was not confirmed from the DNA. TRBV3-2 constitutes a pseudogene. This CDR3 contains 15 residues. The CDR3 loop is CASRTEAGVLYEQYF. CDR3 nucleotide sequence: TGTGCCAGCCGAACCGAAGCGGGAGTCCTGTACGAGCAGTACTTC.

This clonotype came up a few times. This chain's CDR3 is CASSFGTGGQFF. The CDR3 nucleotides read TGTGCCAGCAGCTTCGGGACAGGGGGGCAGTTCTTC. The V gene is TRBV7-9, the J gene TRBJ2-1, with 11 bases matching TRBD1. J lost 12 bases, V lost 3 bases, and 1 base had no gene match. CDR1 SEHNR and CDR2 FQNEAQ come from the germline V gene (reference sequence). The CDR3 covers 12 residues.